This record concerns one T cell receptor (beta chain) sequence. The CDR3 covers 21 residues. Germline CDR1 and CDR2: SGHRS and YFSETQ. J lost 10 bases, V lost 0 bases, and 19 bases had no gene match. This sample stems from a study of OX40 agonist ivuxolimab in advanced cancers. Here immunoSEQ multiplex PCR was the method, and the copy in TCRdb shows in-frame clones only, minus some. The table includes about 20,000 clones, about 93% detected once. The source of this sequence is an adult with an advanced solid tumor such as melanoma, head and neck, liver or kidney cancer. The starting material was CD4+ or CD8+ T cells sorted from blood, obtained in a trial of the OX40 agonist ivuxolimab. The chain uses TRBV5-1 and TRBJ2-1, with TRBD2 matching 16 bases. As DNA, the CDR3 is TGCGCCAGCAGCTTGGGACTTACCGGGACTAGCGGGGGGGCCGATCAATGGGAGCAGTTCTTC. Its translation is CASSLGLTGTSGGADQWEQFF.